Listed here are 4 T cell receptor beta chains from one sample, sequenced in a study of CD8+ T cells in alopecia areata listed by TCRdb under 2018. In light of the paper, this sample's time point label describes: less than 30 weeks on oral tofacitinib. In the paper's terms, the treatment or condition label means: oral pan-JAK inhibitor, 5-10 mg twice daily. The library was produced with the immunoSEQ multiplex PCR assay. For TCR sequencing, RNA was extracted from every sample and reverse transcribed into cDNA to serve as template. Held by TCRdb, this immuneACCESS table contains in-frame sequences only and omits some clones. Under half of the omission traces to an unresolved V gene where checked; the cause of the rest is unknown. This sample comprises 150,000 to 200,000 clones, 60% of them detected only once. The biggest ten clones account for approximately 1% of the sample. The material was CD4+ T cells sorted from blood, obtained at week 24, from a patient treated with tofacitinib. These receptors all stem from a human donor with alopecia areata.

The chain uses TRBV4-3 and TRBJ2-7; 8 bases match TRBD1. The length of the CDR3 is 16 residues. The V gene's germline CDR1 is LGHNA and CDR2 YSLEER. J gave up 1 base and V 1 base, and 6 bases lay outside the gene matches. The CDR3: CASSQGLDRVSYEQYF. In DNA, the CDR3 is TGCGCCAGCAGCCAAGGATTGGACAGGGTGTCCTACGAGCAGTACTTC.

This clone was seen more than once but under ten times. The chain links TRBV2 to TRBJ2-2; weak D call: TRBD2 (6 bases). Trimming pared 3 bases from V and 3 bases from J, leaving 14 bases between. Germline CDR1 and CDR2: SNHLY and FYNNEI. The CDR3 is 16 residues long. The CDR3 sequence: CASSEARGGDTGELFF. Here the CDR3 DNA reads TGTGCCAGCAGTGAGGCGAGGGGAGGCGACACCGGGGAGCTGTTTTTT.

There are a few counts of this clone. The CDR3, as DNA: TGTGCCAGCAGCGCCCTACAGGGGGCGGGAGGGGCCAACGTCCTGACTTTC. Its translation: CASSALQGAGGANVLTF. V gene TRBV7-6 combines with J gene TRBJ2-6; 9 positions match TRBD1. The germline V gene has CDR1 SGHVS and CDR2 FNYEAQ. This CDR3 region has 17 residues. The ends lost 5 bases at V and 4 bases at J; junction bases unmatched: 9.

In regard to this clone: Other DNA sequences within the sample encode an identical CDR3. The rearrangement joins TRBV11-2 to TRBJ1-1, with D hard to call. The CDR3 covers 13 residues. Germline CDR1 and CDR2: SGHAT and FQNNGV. Deletions cut 1 base from V and 5 bases from J, with 8 bases between. In DNA form, the CDR3 reads TGTGCCAGCAGCTTAGTGGGAGCTACTGAAGCTTTCTTT. Translation: CASSLVGATEAFF.